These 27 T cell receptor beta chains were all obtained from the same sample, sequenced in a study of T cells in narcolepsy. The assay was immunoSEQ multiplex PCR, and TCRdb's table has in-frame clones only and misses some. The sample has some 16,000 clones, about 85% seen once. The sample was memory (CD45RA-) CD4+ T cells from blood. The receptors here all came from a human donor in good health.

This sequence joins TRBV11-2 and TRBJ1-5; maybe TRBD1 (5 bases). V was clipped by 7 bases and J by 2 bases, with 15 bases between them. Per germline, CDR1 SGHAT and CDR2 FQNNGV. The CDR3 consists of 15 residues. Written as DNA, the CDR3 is TGTGCCAGCACAGCAGGGATGAAGCGCAATCAGCCCCAGCATTTT. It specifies CASTAGMKRNQPQHF.

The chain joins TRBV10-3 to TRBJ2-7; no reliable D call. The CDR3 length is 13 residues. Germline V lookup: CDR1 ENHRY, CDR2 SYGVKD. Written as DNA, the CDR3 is TGTGCTACCCGGCCGCCGCCCCGCTACGAGCAGTACTTC. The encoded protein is CATRPPPRYEQYF.

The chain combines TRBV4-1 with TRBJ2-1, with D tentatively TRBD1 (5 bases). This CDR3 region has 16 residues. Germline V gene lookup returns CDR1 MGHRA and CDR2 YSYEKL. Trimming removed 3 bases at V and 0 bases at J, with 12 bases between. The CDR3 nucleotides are TGCGCCAGCAGCCAGGGCCCCCAGGGCTCCTACAATGAGCAGTTCTTC. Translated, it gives CASSQGPQGSYNEQFF.

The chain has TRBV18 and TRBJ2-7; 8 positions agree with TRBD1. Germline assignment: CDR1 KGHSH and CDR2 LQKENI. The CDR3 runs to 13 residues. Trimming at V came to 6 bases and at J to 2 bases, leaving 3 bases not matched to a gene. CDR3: CASSRTGPYEQYF. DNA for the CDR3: TGTGCCAGCTCTAGGACAGGGCCCTACGAGCAGTACTTC.

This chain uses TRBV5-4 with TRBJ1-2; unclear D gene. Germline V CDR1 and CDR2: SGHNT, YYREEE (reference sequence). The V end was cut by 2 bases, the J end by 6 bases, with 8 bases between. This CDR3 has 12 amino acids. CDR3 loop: CASSLPHHGYTF. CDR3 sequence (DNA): TGTGCCAGCAGCTTACCACATCATGGCTACACCTTC.

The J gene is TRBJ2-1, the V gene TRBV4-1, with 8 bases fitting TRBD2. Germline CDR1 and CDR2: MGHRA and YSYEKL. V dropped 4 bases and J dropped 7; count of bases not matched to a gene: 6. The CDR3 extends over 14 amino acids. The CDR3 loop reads CASSRELAANEQFF. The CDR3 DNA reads TGCGCCAGCAGCCGAGAACTAGCGGCGAATGAGCAGTTCTTC.

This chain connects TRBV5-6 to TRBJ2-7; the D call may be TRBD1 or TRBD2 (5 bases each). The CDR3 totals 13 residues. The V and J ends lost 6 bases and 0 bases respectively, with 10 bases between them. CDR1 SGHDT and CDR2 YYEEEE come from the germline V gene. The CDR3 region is CASNEGSSYEQYF. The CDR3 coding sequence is TGTGCCAGCAATGAGGGGAGCTCCTACGAGCAGTACTTC.

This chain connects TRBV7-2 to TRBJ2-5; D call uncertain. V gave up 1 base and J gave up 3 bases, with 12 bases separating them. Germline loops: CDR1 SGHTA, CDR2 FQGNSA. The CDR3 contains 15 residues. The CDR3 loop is CASSLGYRREETQYF. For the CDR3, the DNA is TGTGCCAGCAGCTTAGGGTACCGGCGAGAAGAGACCCAGTACTTC.

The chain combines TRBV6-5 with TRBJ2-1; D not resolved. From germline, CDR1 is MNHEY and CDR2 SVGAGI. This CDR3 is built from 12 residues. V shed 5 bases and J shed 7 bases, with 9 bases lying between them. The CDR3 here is CASSPLGNEQFF. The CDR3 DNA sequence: TGTGCCAGCAGTCCCTTAGGTAATGAGCAGTTCTTC.

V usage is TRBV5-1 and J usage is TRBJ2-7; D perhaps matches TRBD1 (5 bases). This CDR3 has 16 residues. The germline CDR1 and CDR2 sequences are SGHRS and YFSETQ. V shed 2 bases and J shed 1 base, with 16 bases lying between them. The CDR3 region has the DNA TGCGCCAGCAGCTTAGTGGGTCAGGGAAAGTCCTACGAGCAGTACTTC. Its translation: CASSLVGQGKSYEQYF.

The CDR3 DNA reads as TGTGCCAGCAGTTTCCTCGGACAGTATGGCTACACCTTC. It specifies CASSFLGQYGYTF. This chain connects TRBV6-1 to TRBJ1-2, with D tentatively TRBD1 (6 bases). The CDR3 has 13 residues. Deletions cut 5 bases from V and 5 bases from J, with 12 bases between. The germline V gene encodes CDR1 MNHNS and CDR2 SASEGT.

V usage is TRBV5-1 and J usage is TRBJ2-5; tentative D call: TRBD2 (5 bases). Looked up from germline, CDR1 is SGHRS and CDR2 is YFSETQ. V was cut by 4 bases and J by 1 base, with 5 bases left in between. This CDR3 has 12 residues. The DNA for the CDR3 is TGCGCCAGCAGCCGGGGCCAAGAGACCCAGTACTTC. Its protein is CASSRGQETQYF.

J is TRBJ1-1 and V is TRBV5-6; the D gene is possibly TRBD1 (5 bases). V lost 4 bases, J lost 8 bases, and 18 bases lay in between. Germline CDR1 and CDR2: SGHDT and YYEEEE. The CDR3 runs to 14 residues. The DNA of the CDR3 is TGTGCCAGCAGCCCCTCGACAGCCAGCCGGGAAGCTTTCTTT. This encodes CASSPSTASREAFF.

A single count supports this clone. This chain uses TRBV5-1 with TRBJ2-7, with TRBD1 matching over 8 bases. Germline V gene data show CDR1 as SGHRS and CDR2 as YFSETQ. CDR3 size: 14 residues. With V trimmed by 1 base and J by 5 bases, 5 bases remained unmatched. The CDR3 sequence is CASSLTDRVHEQYF. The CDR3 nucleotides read TGCGCCAGCAGCTTGACGGACAGGGTACACGAGCAGTACTTC. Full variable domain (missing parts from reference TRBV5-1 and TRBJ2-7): KAGVTQTPRYLIKTRGQQVTLSCSPISGHRSVSWYQQTPGQGLQFLFEYFSETQRNKGNFPGRFSGRQFSNSRSEMNVSTLELGDSALYLCASSLTDRVHEQYFGPGTRLTVT.

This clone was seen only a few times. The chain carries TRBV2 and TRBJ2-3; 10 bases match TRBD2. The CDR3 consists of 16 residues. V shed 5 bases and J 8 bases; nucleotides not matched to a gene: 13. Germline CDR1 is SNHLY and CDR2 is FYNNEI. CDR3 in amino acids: CASSRSLAGVIGTQYF. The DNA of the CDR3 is TGTGCCAGCAGTCGGTCGCTAGCGGGAGTCATAGGTACGCAGTATTTT.

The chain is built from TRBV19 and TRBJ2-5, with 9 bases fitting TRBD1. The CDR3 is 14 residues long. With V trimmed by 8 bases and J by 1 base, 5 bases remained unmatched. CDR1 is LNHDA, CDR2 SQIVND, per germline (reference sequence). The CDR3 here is CASGTGILQETQYF. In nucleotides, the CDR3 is TGTGCCAGTGGGACAGGGATACTCCAAGAGACCCAGTACTTC.

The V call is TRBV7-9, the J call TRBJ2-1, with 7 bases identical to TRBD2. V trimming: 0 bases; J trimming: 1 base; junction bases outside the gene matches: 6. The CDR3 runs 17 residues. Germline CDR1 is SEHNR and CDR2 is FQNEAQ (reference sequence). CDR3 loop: CASSLAPPGLSYNEQFF. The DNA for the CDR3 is TGTGCCAGCAGCTTAGCTCCCCCGGGACTATCCTACAATGAGCAGTTCTTC.

CDR3 protein: CASSLGKTSGETQYF. CDR3 DNA: TGTGCCAGCAGCTTAGGAAAAACTAGCGGGGAGACCCAGTACTTC. The V gene is TRBV11-3, the J gene TRBJ2-5; TRBD2 agrees at 9 bases. J gave up 5 bases and V 1 base, and 5 bases lay outside the gene matches. CDR1 and CDR2 from the germline V gene are SGHNT and YENEEA. CDR3 length equals 15 residues.

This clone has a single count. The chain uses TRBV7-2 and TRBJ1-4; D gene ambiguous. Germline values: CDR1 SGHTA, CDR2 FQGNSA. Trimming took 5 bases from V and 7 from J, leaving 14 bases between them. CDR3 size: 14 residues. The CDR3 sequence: CASSPRLLGEKLFF. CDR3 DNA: TGTGCCAGCAGCCCTCGTCTCTTGGGTGAAAAACTGTTTTTT.

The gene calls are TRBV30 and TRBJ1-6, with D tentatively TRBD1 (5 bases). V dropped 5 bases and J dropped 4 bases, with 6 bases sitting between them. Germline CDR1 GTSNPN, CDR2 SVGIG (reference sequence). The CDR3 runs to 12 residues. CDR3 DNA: TGTGCCTGGGACAGATATAATTCACCCCTCCACTTT. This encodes CAWDRYNSPLHF.

CDR3 in amino acids: CASSGPGTSGNTIYF. CDR3 DNA: TGCGCCAGCAGTGGCCCCGGGACCTCTGGAAACACCATATATTTT. The chain is built from TRBV5-1 and TRBJ1-3, with D perhaps TRBD1 (5 bases). Trimming left V 5 bases short and J 0 bases short, with 12 bases between. Germline V lookup: CDR1 SGHRS, CDR2 YFSETQ. This CDR3 has 15 residues.

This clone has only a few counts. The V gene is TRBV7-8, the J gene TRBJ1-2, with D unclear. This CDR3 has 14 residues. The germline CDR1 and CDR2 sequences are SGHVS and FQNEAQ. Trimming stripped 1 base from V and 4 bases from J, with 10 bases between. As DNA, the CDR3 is TGTGCCAGCAGCTTAGTTGCTTTGGGCTATGGCTACACCTTC. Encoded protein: CASSLVALGYGYTF.

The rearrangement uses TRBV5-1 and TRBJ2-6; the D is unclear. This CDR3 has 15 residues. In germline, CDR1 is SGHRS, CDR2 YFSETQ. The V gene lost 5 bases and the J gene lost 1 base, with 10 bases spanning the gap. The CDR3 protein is CASSLVRSGANVLTF. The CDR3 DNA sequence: TGCGCCAGCAGTTTAGTAAGATCTGGGGCCAACGTCCTGACTTTC.

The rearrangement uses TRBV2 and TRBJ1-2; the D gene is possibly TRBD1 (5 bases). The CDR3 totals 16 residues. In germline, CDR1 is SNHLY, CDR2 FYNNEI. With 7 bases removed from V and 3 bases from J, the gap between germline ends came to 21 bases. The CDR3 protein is CASKPLGGSVDYGYTF. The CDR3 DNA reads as TGTGCCAGCAAACCTCTGGGGGGGTCGGTGGACTATGGCTACACCTTC.

CDR3 sequence: CASSPRLHSNTGELFF. The CDR3 bases are TGTGCCAGCAGCCCCCGTCTCCATTCGAACACCGGGGAGCTGTTTTTT. The chain has TRBV9 and TRBJ2-2; the D is unclear. Germline V lookup: CDR1 SGDLS, CDR2 YYNGEE. The CDR3 is 16 residues long. V lost 4 bases and J lost 0, with 13 bases in between.

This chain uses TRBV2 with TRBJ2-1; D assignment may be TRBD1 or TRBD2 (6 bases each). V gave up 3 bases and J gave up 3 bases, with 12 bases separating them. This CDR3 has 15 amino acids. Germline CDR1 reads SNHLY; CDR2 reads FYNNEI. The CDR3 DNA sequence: TGTGCCAGCAGTGACGGGGGCACTAACTACAATGAGCAGTTCTTC. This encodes CASSDGGTNYNEQFF.

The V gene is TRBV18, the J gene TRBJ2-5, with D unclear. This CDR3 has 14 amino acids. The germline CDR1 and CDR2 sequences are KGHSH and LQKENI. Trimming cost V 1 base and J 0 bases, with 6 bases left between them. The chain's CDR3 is CASSPLPYQETQYF. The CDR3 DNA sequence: TGTGCCAGCTCACCACTCCCTTACCAAGAGACCCAGTACTTC.